This TCR beta chain was recovered during a study of graft-versus-host responses after intestinal transplantation. Study-wide background: Following induction with anti-thymocyte globulin, all recipients were given tacrolimus and steroids for approximately 3 years. Findings and caveats of the study: Association was observed between peak circulating GvH clone levels and early post-transplant HvG declines. When patients had graft-donor T cell macrochimerism, their allografts held high graft-versus-host to host-versus-graft clonal ratios. GvH clones detected in recipient marrow included some appearing first in ileum or blood.

As for this clone: Its matching antigen is unknown.

The method was immunoSEQ multiplex PCR; TCRdb's version includes in-frame clones alone and lacks a portion of them. This sample yields about 97,000 clones, of which around 90% are seen a single time; about 15% belongs to the top ten. The CDR3 contains 12 residues. V trimming: 6 bases; J trimming: 7 bases; junction bases outside the gene matches: 1. From germline, CDR1 is MNHEY and CDR2 SVGAGI. The TCR sequence derives from a human patient who received an intestinal transplant, so some T cells may come from the graft donor. The source material was PBMCs, sampled about 440 days after intestinal transplant. The V and J genes are TRBV6-5 and TRBJ1-4; 8 positions agree with TRBD1. CDR3 nucleotides: TGTGCCAGCAGCACAGGGGGTGAAAAACTGTTTTTT. Amino acid sequence: CASSTGGEKLFF.